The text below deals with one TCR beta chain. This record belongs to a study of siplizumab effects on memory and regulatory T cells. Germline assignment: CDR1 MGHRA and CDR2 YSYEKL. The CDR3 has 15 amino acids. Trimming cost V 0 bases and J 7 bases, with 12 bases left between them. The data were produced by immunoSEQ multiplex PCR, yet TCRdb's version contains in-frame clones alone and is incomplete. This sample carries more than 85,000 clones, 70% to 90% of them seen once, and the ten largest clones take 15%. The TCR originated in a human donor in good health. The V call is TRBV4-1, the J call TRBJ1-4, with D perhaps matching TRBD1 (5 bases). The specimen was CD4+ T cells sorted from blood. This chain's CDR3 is CASSQDQGLGEKLFF. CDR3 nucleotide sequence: TGCGCCAGCAGCCAAGACCAGGGATTGGGTGAAAAACTGTTTTTT.